This T cell receptor beta chain was captured by sequencing in a study of shared clonotypes between healthy human individuals. Genomic DNA belonging to each subset was distributed in equal measure over several immunoSEQ plates. Measured with immunoSEQ multiplex PCR; TCRdb has only the in-frame clones, and not every one. In the table there are around 700,000 clones, about 80% of which are singletons. Each of the donors was a healthy adult who was HIV-negative and had not had a recent acute infection or vaccination. The donors, all of them Caucasian adults, lived in Nashville, Tennessee. This clone was counted only a few times. With 5 bases clipped from V and 5 bases from J, the junction kept 2 bases outside the gene matches. Germline V CDR1 and CDR2: SGHNT, YYREEE (reference sequence). The CDR3 is made up of 14 amino acids.

The sequencing sample was made of memory CD4+ T cells sorted from blood. Described subset: CD45RA-negative fraction. The rearrangement uses TRBV5-4 and TRBJ2-3; 13 bases match TRBD2. The sequence came from a woman aged 25 to 39 in good health. CDR3 residues: CASSGLAGVDTQYF. The CDR3 DNA follows: TGTGCCAGCAGTGGACTAGCGGGAGTAGATACGCAGTATTTT.